This TCR beta chain derives from a study of T cells in tuberculosis (dated by TCRdb to 2017 to 2018). Describing the broader study: To characterize T cells specific for the mycobacterial lipid antigen glucose monomycolate (GMM), the study used CD1B tetramers together with high-throughput TCR immunosequencing. PBMC from patients with active tuberculosis were archived either before the start of standard anti-tuberculosis treatment or within 7 days of starting that treatment. A South African clinical cohort compared IGRA-negative adolescents, IGRA-positive adolescents with latent tuberculosis and adults with active tuberculosis, more than 9 per group. General conclusions and limits of the study: Using GEM motif frequencies, a classifier achieved approximately 72% accuracy, whereas a classifier built on the diverse GMM-specific repertoire got to around 86% accuracy (AUROC more than 0.85). Smaller NN-distances were partly driven by shorter CDR3-alpha lengths in active tuberculosis patients, and statistical significance was not reached for the TCR-beta difference. Compared with IGRA-negative controls, TCR-alpha repertoires from active tuberculosis had smaller mean NN-distances to GMM-specific TCRs, which suggests that these TCRs underwent clonal expansion. Clinical samples were chosen by availability of cryopreserved specimens, and active tuberculosis cases were adults while controls were adolescents.

The immunoSEQ multiplex PCR assay was used to generate TCR libraries, with TCR-beta and/or TCR-alpha/delta assays applied to each sample. Amplified TCR libraries were sequenced on the Illumina high-throughput platform. As for the authors' bioinformatics: Clustering and dimensionality reduction relied on pairwise TCRdist distances among GMM-specific receptors from T cells that were either sorted ex vivo or expanded in vitro. Each clinical repertoire was assigned a mean NN-distance score, defined as the average TCRdist to the nearest 10% of tetramer-positive reference sequences. GEM TCR motif frequency was computed as the fraction of unique TCRs matching known GEM sequences by V/J usage and CDR3 length. Active tuberculosis was classified by linear discriminant analysis with leave-one-out cross-validation, implemented in scikit-learn. TCRdb provides this immuneACCESS table in a form limited to in-frame rearrangements. Some clones are lacking; in checked studies, under half of them reflect an unresolved V gene, and why the rest are absent is not known. V, J and clone size reflect that table, while D and trimming were determined from the DNA. The sample profile shows tens of thousands of clones; 91% of them were found once. In total, the top ten clones hold approximately 2.2% of the sample.

On this clone itself: No cognate antigen has been identified for it. Per-base qualities were not stored, and no clone one base away is much larger.

Read against the paper, the sample's time point label means: new active TB diagnosis, blood taken before or within 7 days of starting treatment. The patients with active tuberculosis were newly diagnosed, HIV-seronegative South African adults aged 18 years or older. Confirmation of active tuberculosis came from positive sputum smear microscopy and/or a positive M. tuberculosis culture. Immunosequencing of unsorted cryopreserved PBMC covered, on average, about 91,000 T cells per clinical donor. The germline V gene supplies CDR1 SGDLS and CDR2 YYNGEE. Measured from the cysteine to the phenylalanine, the CDR3 is 15 residues long. The sequence is cut down to CDR3 DNA, 45 bases in frame from base 1. At the junction V is shortened by 0 bases and J by 7 bases; bases outside the gene matches: 6.

This specimen was PBMCs, taken at tuberculosis diagnosis. The V gene is TRBV9 and the J gene is TRBJ1-1, and TRBD1 aligns with 10 junction nucleotides. The origin of this receptor is an adult with tuberculosis. The nucleotide sequence reads as follows: TGTGCCAGCAGCGTAGGGACAGGGGGAGGTGGTGAAGCTTTCTTT. Translated, it reads CASSVGTGGGGEAFF.